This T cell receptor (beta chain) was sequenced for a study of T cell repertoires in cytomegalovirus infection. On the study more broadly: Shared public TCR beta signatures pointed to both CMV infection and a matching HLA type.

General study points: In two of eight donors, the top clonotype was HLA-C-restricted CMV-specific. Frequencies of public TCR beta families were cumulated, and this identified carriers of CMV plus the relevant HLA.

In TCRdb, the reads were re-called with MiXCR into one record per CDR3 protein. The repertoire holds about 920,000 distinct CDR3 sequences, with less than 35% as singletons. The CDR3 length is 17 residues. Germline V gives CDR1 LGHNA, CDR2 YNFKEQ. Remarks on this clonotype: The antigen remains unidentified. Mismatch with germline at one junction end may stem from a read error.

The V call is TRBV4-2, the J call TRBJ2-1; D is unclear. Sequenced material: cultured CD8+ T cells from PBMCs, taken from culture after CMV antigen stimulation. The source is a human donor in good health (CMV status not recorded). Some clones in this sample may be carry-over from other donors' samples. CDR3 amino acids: CASSQEKDDQSFNEQFF. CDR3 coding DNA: TGTGCCAGCAGCCAAGAGAAAGACGACCAGTCCTTCAATGAGCAGTTCTTC.